These 18 T cell receptor beta chains came from one sample sequenced in a study of OX40 agonist ivuxolimab in advanced cancers. Measured with immunoSEQ multiplex PCR; TCRdb has only the in-frame clones, and not every one. The top ten clones hold roughly a sixth of a sample with some 45,000 clones, 89% of them seen once. This specimen consisted of CD4+ or CD8+ T cells sorted from blood, obtained in a trial of the OX40 agonist ivuxolimab. These receptors all come from an adult with an advanced solid tumor such as melanoma, head and neck, liver or kidney cancer.

The rearrangement joins TRBV27 to TRBJ2-7, with D hard to call. CDR1 and CDR2 (germline): MNHEY, SMNVEV (reference sequence). Deletions cut 3 bases from V and 1 base from J, with 10 bases between. This CDR3 is built from 14 residues. CDR3 region: CASSFQLNSYEQYF. The CDR3 DNA reads as TGTGCCAGCAGTTTTCAGCTAAATTCCTACGAGCAGTACTTC.

This chain's CDR3 is CASRGIPSTGFQYF. CDR3 coding DNA: TGTGCCAGCAGGGGGATACCTTCGACAGGGTTTCAGTACTTC. The rearrangement joins TRBV2 to TRBJ2-5, with TRBD1 matching over 7 bases. With 6 bases clipped from V and 11 bases from J, the junction kept 15 bases outside the gene matches. Germline CDR1 reads SNHLY; CDR2 reads FYNNEI. The CDR3 has 14 residues.

The chain is built from TRBV21-1 and TRBJ1-1; the DNA was not compared with TRBD1, the D call given in the table. TRBV21-1 is noted as a pseudogene. The CDR3 loop spans 15 amino acids. The CDR3 is CASSKGGTANTEAFF. The CDR3 DNA reads TGTGCCAGCAGCAAAGGGGGGACAGCCAACACTGAAGCTTTCTTT.

V is TRBV9 and J is TRBJ1-6, with 7 bases aligning to TRBD1. V was pared by 4 bases and J by 10 bases, with 5 bases of the junction left unmatched. This CDR3 has 13 residues. Germline CDR1 and CDR2: SGDLS and YYNGEE. CDR3 sequence: CASSQGGGSPLHF. The CDR3, as DNA: TGTGCCAGCAGCCAAGGGGGCGGCTCACCCCTCCACTTT.

The V and J genes are TRBV5-6 and TRBJ2-2; D is tentatively TRBD1 or TRBD2 (6 bases each). Germline V CDR1 and CDR2: SGHDT, YYEEEE. The CDR3 extends over 15 amino acids. The V and J ends lost 0 bases and 4 bases respectively, with 10 bases between them. CDR3 sequence (DNA): TGTGCCAGCAGCTTGGGGGGGGCCGTCACCGGGGAGCTGTTTTTT. The encoded protein is CASSLGGAVTGELFF.

The chain combines TRBV19 with TRBJ1-1; D not certain. The CDR3 loop spans 13 amino acids. The germline gives CDR1 LNHDA, CDR2 SQIVND (reference sequence). Trimming stripped 5 bases from V and 0 bases from J, with 7 bases between. The CDR3 coding sequence is TGTGCCAGTAGTCCGAGTCTGAACACTGAAGCTTTCTTT. As protein: CASSPSLNTEAFF.

This chain links TRBV27 with TRBJ2-4; the D gene could be TRBD1 or TRBD2 (6 bases each). Looked up from germline, CDR1 is MNHEY and CDR2 is SMNVEV (reference sequence). The CDR3 length is 14 residues. V was trimmed by 6 bases and J by 6 bases, leaving 15 bases between them. The CDR3 sequence: CASRGGGRGNIQYF. The CDR3 coding sequence is TGTGCCAGCAGAGGAGGGGGACGGGGAAACATTCAGTACTTC.

The chain has TRBV27 and TRBJ1-1; no firm D call. The CDR3 is made up of 13 amino acids. V dropped 0 bases and J dropped 0 bases, with 2 bases sitting between them. Germline CDR1 and CDR2: MNHEY and SMNVEV (reference sequence). In DNA, the CDR3 is TGTGCCAGCAGTTTATCAATGAACACTGAAGCTTTCTTT. It is translated as CASSLSMNTEAFF.

This clone is a singleton in its sample. The genes are TRBV6-6 and TRBJ2-7, with a weak D call TRBD1 (6 bases). Trimming removed 3 bases at V and 4 bases at J, with 13 bases between. Germline loops: CDR1 MNHNY, CDR2 SVGAGI (reference sequence). This CDR3 is 14 amino acids long. CDR3 sequence: CASSYYHRVYEQYF. In DNA form, the CDR3 reads TGTGCCAGCAGTTATTATCACAGGGTTTACGAGCAGTACTTC.

This clone came up a few times. The chain joins TRBV5-8 to TRBJ2-7, with TRBD1 matching over 7 bases. Per germline, CDR1 SGHTS and CDR2 YDEGEE. V was clipped by 7 bases and J by 2 bases; unmatched bases: 6. This CDR3 is 13 amino acids long. CDR3 in amino acids: CASGGQVTYEQYF. CDR3 DNA: TGTGCCAGCGGAGGACAGGTTACCTACGAGCAGTACTTC.

The rearrangement links TRBV18 to TRBJ1-1; 10 bases match TRBD1. The J segment lost 1 base and the V segment lost 3 bases, leaving 8 bases of the junction unmatched. The CDR3 has 17 amino acids. In germline, CDR1 is KGHSH, CDR2 LQKENI. The DNA of the CDR3 is TGTGCCAGCTCACCCCTCGGACAGGGGGACGGGAACACTGAAGCTTTCTTT. This codes for CASSPLGQGDGNTEAFF. Full variable domain (rest looked up from reference TRBV18 and TRBJ1-1): NAGVMQNPRHLVRRRGQEARLRCSPMKGHSHVYWYRQLPEEGLKFMVYLQKENIIDESGMPKERFSAEFPKEGPSILRIQQVVRGDSAAYFCASSPLGQGDGNTEAFFGQGTRLTVV.

This chain joins TRBV6-1 and TRBJ1-2, with a possible D match to TRBD1 (5 bases). The V gene lost 0 bases and the J gene lost 1 base, with 9 bases spanning the gap. CDR3 length: 15 residues. Germline loops: CDR1 MNHNS, CDR2 SASEGT. The CDR3 DNA is TGTGCCAGCAGTGAAGCGCAGGGCGGTAACTATGGCTACACCTTC. Translating gives CASSEAQGGNYGYTF.

The chain has TRBV5-6 and TRBJ2-1; D is undetermined. V lost 2 bases, J lost 7 bases, and 10 bases lay in between. The CDR3 extends over 13 amino acids. From germline, CDR1 is SGHDT and CDR2 YYEEEE. CDR3 sequence: CASSLGASNEQFF. The CDR3 DNA follows: TGTGCCAGCAGCTTAGGAGCGTCTAATGAGCAGTTCTTC. Full variable domain (rest looked up from reference TRBV5-6 and TRBJ2-1): DAGVTQSPTHLIKTRGQQVTLRCSPKSGHDTVSWYQQALGQGPQFIFQYYEEEERQRGNFPDRFSGHQFPNYSSELNVNALLLGDSALYLCASSLGASNEQFFGPGTRLTVL.

This clone is medium-sized (0.01 to 0.1%). The rearrangement joins TRBV19 to TRBJ1-1; 8 positions agree with TRBD1. The length of the CDR3 is 14 residues. CDR1 LNHDA and CDR2 SQIVND come from the germline V gene (reference sequence). The trim removed 3 bases at V and 6 bases at J, leaving 6 bases unmatched. This CDR3 is CASSITGGGAEAFF. In DNA, the CDR3 is TGTGCCAGTAGTATTACAGGGGGAGGTGCTGAAGCTTTCTTT.

V usage is TRBV14 and J usage is TRBJ2-7; 8 positions agree with TRBD1. The CDR3 contains 14 residues. Looked up from germline, CDR1 is SGHDN and CDR2 is FVKESK. V lost 4 bases to trimming and J lost 3 bases; unmatched junction nucleotides: 5. The CDR3 bases are TGTGCCAGCAGCCCTTGGACAGGGAACTACGAGCAGTACTTC. It encodes CASSPWTGNYEQYF.

This rearrangement joins TRBV6-5 to TRBJ2-7; D gene unclear. Trimming removed 5 bases from V and 3 bases from J, with 11 bases in between. Germline lookup yields CDR1 MNHEY and CDR2 SVGAGI. The CDR3 is 13 residues long. The CDR3, as DNA: TGTGCCAGCAGTCTTACAAGCAGCTACGAGCAGTACTTC. It is translated as CASSLTSSYEQYF.

The chain links TRBV2 to TRBJ2-2; 10 bases are a match to TRBD2. With V trimmed by 10 bases and J by 4 bases, 6 bases remained unmatched. The CDR3 sequence is 14 residues long. Germline V lookup: CDR1 SNHLY, CDR2 FYNNEI. The CDR3 loop is CATILAGFTGELFF. In nucleotides, the CDR3 is TGTGCCACCATACTAGCGGGATTCACCGGGGAGCTGTTTTTT. The full variable domain, in which reference TRBV2 and TRBJ2-2 provide the parts outside the CDR3, is EPEVTQTPSHQVTQMGQEVILRCVPISNHLYFYWYRQILGQKVEFLVSFYNNEISEKSEIFDDQFSVERPDGSNFTLKIRSTKLEDSAMYFCATILAGFTGELFFGEGSRLTVL.

The V gene is TRBV21-1, the J gene TRBJ2-1; TRBD2 is taken as the D call from the table, unchecked against the DNA. TRBV21-1 is a known pseudogene. The CDR3 contains 17 residues. CDR3 in DNA: TGTGCCAGCAGAAACGTTTCCCCGGGAGGGCGTTACAATGAGCAGTTCTTC. Encoded protein: CASRNVSPGGRYNEQFF.